This T cell receptor beta chain stems from a study of blood T cell repertoires in COVID-19. Overall study: The samples span acute and convalescent COVID-19 from the United States, Italy and Spain.

Participants' own reports of clinical history determined their cohort assignment. What the recovered Cohort 3 donors had was two negative PCRs, clearance, or symptom resolution. Profiled with immunoSEQ multiplex PCR; TCRdb holds only in-frame clones, not every one. The sample records hundreds of thousands of clones, roughly 89% being singletons. The CDR3 length is 13 residues. Germline loops: CDR1 SGHDT, CDR2 YYEEEE. V gave up 2 bases and J gave up 3 bases, with 8 bases separating them. The V call is TRBV5-6, the J call TRBJ2-5; D perhaps matches TRBD2 (5 bases). The origin of this receptor is a woman aged 50 to 60 who had recovered from COVID-19. The source material was PBMCs or T cells enriched from blood (not recorded which). CDR3 nucleotides: TGTGCCAGCAGCTTTGGGCGGGAAGAGACCCAGTACTTC. This translates into CASSFGREETQYF.